What follows are 22 T cell receptor beta chains derived from one specimen sequenced in a study of T cells in narcolepsy. Only in-frame clones appear in the TCRdb table, and some are missing; sequencing was by immunoSEQ multiplex PCR. Among roughly 27,000 clones listed, 81% were seen once. Sequencing was performed on memory (CD45RA-) CD4+ T cells from blood. Receptors originate from a human donor in good health.

A note on this clone: Its ends do not fully match the called genes, so a read error is possible. Other DNA sequences from this sample encode an identical CDR3 as well. V is TRBV6-6 and J is TRBJ2-7; TRBD1 matches at 9 bases. The germline V gene encodes CDR1 MNHNY and CDR2 SVGAGI (reference sequence). This CDR3 is 14 amino acids long. CDR3 nucleotides: TGCGCCAGCTCTCTGGGACAGGGTTCCTACGAGCAGTACTTC. It encodes CASSLGQGSYEQYF.

The chain recombines TRBV7-2 with TRBJ2-7; possible D gene TRBD2, 5 bases. V was trimmed by 4 bases and J by 2 bases, leaving 6 bases between them. This CDR3 has 12 amino acids. Germline V lookup: CDR1 SGHTA, CDR2 FQGNSA. CDR3 in DNA: TGTGCCAGCAGCTCTAGCCCCTACGAGCAGTACTTC. This translates into CASSSSPYEQYF.

V gene TRBV5-1 combines with J gene TRBJ2-3; D possibly uses TRBD1 or TRBD2 (6 bases each). This CDR3 has 14 amino acids. Between the trimmed V and J ends, which lost 0 bases and 9 bases, there was a span of 14 bases. The germline gives CDR1 SGHRS, CDR2 YFSETQ. The CDR3 loop is CASSLAGPGATQYF. CDR3 coding DNA: TGCGCCAGCAGCTTGGCGGGACCGGGGGCAACGCAGTATTTT.

V gene TRBV30 combines with J gene TRBJ1-4; D gene unclear. The germline gives CDR1 GTSNPN, CDR2 SVGIG (reference sequence). The CDR3 covers 14 residues. Trimming pared 0 bases from V and 6 bases from J, leaving 11 bases between. CDR3 coding DNA: TGTGCCTGGAGTGTCCAAACCGGGTATGAAAAACTGTTTTTT. It is translated as CAWSVQTGYEKLFF.

This clone was detected only once. V is TRBV5-1 and J is TRBJ2-3, with no clear D. Germline-derived CDR1 and CDR2 are SGHRS and YFSETQ. The CDR3 length is 15 residues. The V gene lost 6 bases and the J gene lost 2 bases, with 16 bases spanning the gap. The CDR3 region is CASTSLGVSTDTQYF. The CDR3 nucleotides are TGCGCCAGCACATCACTGGGTGTGTCCACAGATACGCAGTATTTT.

The V and J genes are TRBV5-1 and TRBJ2-5, with a tentative D call TRBD1 (6 bases). The CDR3 covers 15 residues. V was clipped by 4 bases and J by 5 bases, with 18 bases between them. The V gene's germline CDR1 is SGHRS and CDR2 YFSETQ. CDR3 amino acids: CASSGFTGLGETQYF. CDR3 DNA sequence: TGCGCCAGCAGCGGATTCACAGGGCTCGGCGAGACCCAGTACTTC.

The V call is TRBV28, the J call TRBJ2-1; 14 bases are a match to TRBD2. V lost 5 bases, J lost 10 bases, and 10 bases stayed unmatched. This CDR3 comprises 16 residues. From germline, CDR1 is MDHEN and CDR2 SYDVKM. CDR3 in amino acids: CASSPPTSGRAGEQFF. CDR3 in DNA: TGTGCCAGCAGTCCCCCGACTAGCGGGAGGGCGGGAGAGCAGTTCTTC.

V gene TRBV19 combines with J gene TRBJ1-5; 8 nucleotides line up with TRBD1. Per the germline V gene, CDR1 is LNHDA and CDR2 is SQIVND (reference sequence). There are 16 residues in the CDR3. V was clipped by 4 bases and J by 7 bases; unmatched bases: 12. The CDR3 reads CASSTTDRVQGQPQHF. CDR3 nucleotide sequence: TGTGCCAGTAGTACGACGGACAGGGTTCAGGGCCAGCCCCAGCATTTT.

The CDR3 spells CASSLVTGTEQPQHF. CDR3 DNA: TGTGCCAGCAGCTTGGTGACCGGGACAGAGCAGCCCCAGCATTTT. This rearrangement joins TRBV5-8 to TRBJ1-5; 7 nucleotides match TRBD1. Germline V gene data show CDR1 as SGHTS and CDR2 as YDEGEE. This CDR3 region has 15 residues. The V gene end was trimmed by 0 bases and the J gene end by 7 bases; junction bases not matched to a gene: 7.

The chain links TRBV30 to TRBJ1-1, with TRBD1 as a possible D gene (6 bases). The V gene lost 5 bases and the J gene lost 1 base, with 11 bases spanning the gap. This CDR3 has 13 residues. Germline-derived CDR1 and CDR2 are GTSNPN and SVGIG (reference sequence). DNA for the CDR3: TGTGCCTGGGAGGGGGACCAGAACACTGAAGCTTTCTTT. Translating gives CAWEGDQNTEAFF.

The chain carries TRBV4-1 and TRBJ1-2; D is ambiguous. Germline V gene data show CDR1 as MGHRA and CDR2 as YSYEKL. The CDR3 contains 14 residues. Between the trimmed V and J ends, which lost 0 bases and 4 bases, there was a span of 9 bases. The CDR3: CASSQEARFYGYTF. In DNA, the CDR3 is TGCGCCAGCAGCCAAGAAGCACGGTTCTATGGCTACACCTTC.

This chain uses TRBV30 with TRBJ1-6; 8 nucleotides align to TRBD1. The CDR3 consists of 15 residues. CDR1 and CDR2 (germline): GTSNPN, SVGIG (reference sequence). V shed 6 bases, J shed 8 bases, and the junction held 12 bases outside the gene matches. CDR3 loop: CACSGTGAGDSPLHF. The DNA for the CDR3 is TGTGCCTGTTCCGGGACAGGCGCCGGGGATTCACCCCTCCACTTT.

With respect to this clone: A read error may produce the germline difference seen at one junction end. The gene calls are TRBV7-7 and TRBJ1-3; D gene unclear. Looked up from germline, CDR1 is SSHAT and CDR2 is FNYEAQ (reference sequence). The CDR3 consists of 15 residues. The CDR3 is CASSLDLNSGNTIYF. CDR3 bases: TGTGCTAGCAGCTTAGATTTAAACTCTGGAAACACCATATATTTT.

This clone was seen a single time. The rearrangement links TRBV5-1 to TRBJ2-5; 11 bases fit TRBD2. The V gene end was trimmed by 0 bases and the J gene end by 4 bases; junction bases not matched to a gene: 2. The CDR3 contains 15 residues. Germline loops: CDR1 SGHRS, CDR2 YFSETQ. As DNA, the CDR3 is TGCGCCAGCAGCTTGGCCCTAGCGGGAGGAGAGACCCAGTACTTC. Its protein is CASSLALAGGETQYF. Based on the CDR3 plus reference TRBV5-1 and TRBJ2-5, the full variable domain is KAGVTQTPRYLIKTRGQQVTLSCSPISGHRSVSWYQQTPGQGLQFLFEYFSETQRNKGNFPGRFSGRQFSNSRSEMNVSTLELGDSALYLCASSLALAGGETQYFGPGTRLLVL.

The table lists this clone with a few counts. J is TRBJ2-5 and V is TRBV6-5; weak D call: TRBD2 (5 bases). Germline V gene lookup returns CDR1 MNHEY and CDR2 SVGAGI. The CDR3 runs 13 residues. Trimming removed 3 bases at V and 5 bases at J, with 10 bases between. The CDR3 spells CASSYRGMETQYF. In nucleotides, the CDR3 is TGTGCCAGCAGTTATCGGGGTATGGAGACCCAGTACTTC.

The genes are TRBV5-4 and TRBJ2-5; D not resolved. V was cut by 1 base and J by 2 bases, with 6 bases left in between. The CDR3 runs 13 residues. CDR1 is SGHNT and CDR2 is YYREEE in the germline V gene (reference sequence). CDR3 bases: TGTGCCAGCAGCTTGAGGGTTCAAGAGACCCAGTACTTC. It encodes CASSLRVQETQYF.

Points on this clone: One end of the junction fails to match germline, which may point to a read error. The sample contains more than one DNA sequence encoding this CDR3. The chain joins TRBV28 to TRBJ1-1; a weak D match, TRBD1 (5 bases). Germline loops: CDR1 MDHEN, CDR2 SYDVKM. The CDR3 totals 16 residues. CDR3 residues: CASSLTDTLKNTEAFF. The CDR3 DNA sequence: TGTGCCAGCAGTTTAACGGACACTCTAAAGAACACTGAAGCCTTCTTT.

In this sample, this clone turned up once. The V and J genes are TRBV18 and TRBJ1-1, with D perhaps TRBD1 (6 bases). Trimming shortened V by 3 bases and J by 1 base, and 12 bases separated the two germline ends. CDR3 length: 15 residues. Germline V gives CDR1 KGHSH, CDR2 LQKENI. Here the CDR3 reads CASSPPGQPNTEAFF. DNA for the CDR3: TGTGCCAGCTCACCCCCAGGACAGCCGAACACTGAAGCTTTCTTT.

V gene TRBV5-8 combines with J gene TRBJ2-7; tentatively, D is TRBD2 (6 bases). Germline V CDR1 and CDR2: SGHTS, YDEGEE. Trimming pared 3 bases from V and 0 bases from J, leaving 16 bases between. This CDR3 spans 16 amino acids. The CDR3: CASSSPRRRGSYEQYF. CDR3 sequence (DNA): TGTGCCAGCAGCTCCCCCCGCAGGCGGGGCTCCTACGAGCAGTACTTC.

The table lists this clone with a few counts. The CDR3 reads CASSQAAGQRTDTQYF. CDR3 nucleotide sequence: TGTGCCAGCAGCCAAGCGGCGGGACAGCGCACAGATACGCAGTATTTT. The rearrangement links TRBV4-2 to TRBJ2-3, with D perhaps matching TRBD1 (7 bases). The V end lost 1 base, the J end lost 1 base, and 12 bases lay between the germline ends. CDR3 size: 16 residues. Germline V gene data show CDR1 as LGHNA and CDR2 as YNFKEQ.

The chain recombines TRBV5-1 with TRBJ1-1; D remains unclear. Trimming cost V 0 bases and J 1 base, with 7 bases left between them. In germline, CDR1 is SGHRS, CDR2 YFSETQ. The CDR3 is made up of 14 amino acids. The CDR3 region has the DNA TGCGCCAGCAGCTTGGTAGGAAAGAACACTGAAGCTTTCTTT. This translates into CASSLVGKNTEAFF.

This rearrangement joins TRBV28 to TRBJ2-5; D remains unclear. There are 11 residues in the CDR3. Trimming removed 3 bases at V and 5 bases at J, with 4 bases between. Germline V gives CDR1 MDHEN, CDR2 SYDVKM. CDR3 protein: CASSLGETQYF. The CDR3 DNA is TGTGCCAGCAGTTTGGGGGAGACCCAGTACTTC.